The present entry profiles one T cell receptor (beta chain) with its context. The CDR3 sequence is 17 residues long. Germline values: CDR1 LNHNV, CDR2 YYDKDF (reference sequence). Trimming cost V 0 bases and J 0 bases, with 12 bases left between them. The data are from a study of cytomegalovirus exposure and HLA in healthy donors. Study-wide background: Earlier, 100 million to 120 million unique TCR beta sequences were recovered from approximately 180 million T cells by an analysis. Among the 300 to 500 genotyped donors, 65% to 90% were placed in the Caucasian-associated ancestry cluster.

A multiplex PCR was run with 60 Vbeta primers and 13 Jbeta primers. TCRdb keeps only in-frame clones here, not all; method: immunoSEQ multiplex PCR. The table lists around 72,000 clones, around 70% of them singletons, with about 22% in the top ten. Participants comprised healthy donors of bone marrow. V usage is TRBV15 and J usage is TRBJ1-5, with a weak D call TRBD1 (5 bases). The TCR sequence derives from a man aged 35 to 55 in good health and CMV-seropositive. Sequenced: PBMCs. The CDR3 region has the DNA TGTGCCACCAGCAGAGATGGGGCGGCGGATAGCAATCAGCCCCAGCATTTT. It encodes CATSRDGAADSNQPQHF. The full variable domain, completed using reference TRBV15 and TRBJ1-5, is DAMVIQNPRYQVTQFGKPVTLSCSQTLNHNVMYWYQQKSSQAPKLLFHYYDKDFNNEADTPDNFQSRRPNTSFCFLDIRSPGLGDTAMYLCATSRDGAADSNQPQHFGDGTRLSIL.